This paragraph covers one T cell receptor beta chain sequence. Its matching antigen is unknown. No donor had another autoimmune disease or recent infection within four weeks. This sample was taken from a study of type 1 and type 2 diabetes patients. Across the whole study: Donors were type 1 diabetes, type 2 diabetes, or nondiabetic controls.

PCR was run on genomic DNA. Multiplex PCR with 30 forward and 13 reverse primers amplified the TCR beta CDR3. TCRdb itself ran the multiplex PCR reads through MiXCR, one entry per CDR3 protein. The repertoire holds some 250,000 distinct CDR3 sequences, with over 45% as singletons. Findings and limits, study-wide: In type 2 diabetes, highly-expanded CD4+ clones took a median around 4% of reads. Some HECs seen only in T1D might also appear in more T2D or control samples.

The sequenced sample consisted of peripheral blood mononuclear cells (PBMCs). This clonotype was obtained from a man between 18 and 29 years old with type 2 diabetes.

The CDR3 nucleotides read TGTGCCAGCAGTGAAGGCCCGGACAGGGGAACTCAGCCCCAGCATTTT. As protein: CASSEGPDRGTQPQHF. This chain connects TRBV2 to TRBJ1-5; TRBD1 matches 9 bases. Trimming cost V 1 base and J 6 bases; bases outside gene matches: 7. This CDR3 is 16 amino acids long. The germline gives CDR1 SNHLY, CDR2 FYNNEI.